This is a list of T cell receptor beta chains from one sample in a study of post-analysis software for immune sequencing data. Each CDR3 protein gets one entry after TCRdb re-called the PCR reads with MiXCR. The table lists about 540,000 distinct CDR3 sequences, around 31% of them singletons. The sample was blood. All receptors come from a girl under 18 with multiple sclerosis. Both conserved end residues are part of each CDR3. A D gene is named only where the DNA matches it firmly. Where a row states a size, it is once, few, many or the class of an expanded clone; other rows omit it.

.,TRBJ2-3,.,TRBV6-5,CASSGTSSFDTQYF,TGTGCCAGCAGTGGAACCAGTTCCTTTGATACGCAGTATTTT
.,TRBJ1-5,TRBD1,TRBV27,CASSPGPGQGMGNQPQHF,TGTGCCAGCAGTCCGGGACCGGGACAGGGAATGGGCAATCAGCCCCAGCATTTT
.,TRBJ2-7,.,TRBV7-9,CASSLSQTNEQYF,TGTGCCAGCAGCTTATCCCAAACGAACGAGCAGTACTTC
few,TRBJ2-3,.,TRBV25-1,CASTGGGNTQYF,TGTGCCAGCACCGGAGGGGGAAATACGCAGTATTTT
.,TRBJ2-1,.,TRBV21-1,CASSKGDYEQFF,TGTGCCAGCAGCAAAGGGGACTATGAGCAGTTCTTC
.,TRBJ2-3,.,TRBV4-1,CASSQATTDTQYF,TGCGCCAGCAGCCAAGCCACCACAGATACGCAGTATTTT
.,TRBJ2-5,.,TRBV7-2,CASSLVYGGSEQYF,TGTGCCAGCAGCTTAGTATATGGGGGAAGTGAGCAGTACTTC
.,TRBJ2-5,.,TRBV20-1,CSAGPGAGETQYF,TGCAGTGCTGGCCCCGGGGCAGGAGAGACCCAGTACTTC
few,TRBJ1-2,TRBD1,TRBV7-3,CASSLVGTGGIYGYTF,TGTGCCAGCAGCTTAGTCGGGACAGGGGGCATCTATGGCTACACCTTC
.,TRBJ1-5,TRBD1,TRBV3-1,CASSPNVGQGAEKGNQPQHF,TGTGCCAGCAGTCCCAATGTGGGACAGGGGGCTGAAAAGGGCAATCAGCCCCAGCATTTT
.,TRBJ1-1,.,TRBV20-1,CSAREWLEAFF,TGCAGTGCTAGAGAGTGGCTGGAAGCTTTCTTT
.,TRBJ2-7,.,TRBV10-3,CAISEGLSNEQYF,TGTGCCATCAGTGAAGGACTATCCAATGAGCAGTACTTC
.,TRBJ2-5,TRBD1,TRBV7-2,CASSSDRGRETQYF,TGTGCCAGCAGCTCGGACAGGGGAAGGGAGACCCAGTACTTC
.,TRBJ2-7,.,TRBV18,CASSPDEKISYEQYF,TGTGCCAGCTCACCAGATGAGAAGATTTCCTACGAGCAGTACTTC